These 14 T cell receptor beta chains were sequenced from one sample in a study of control samples from healthy donors and cancer patients. The data were produced by immunoSEQ multiplex PCR, yet TCRdb's version contains in-frame clones alone and is incomplete. The table has 150,000 to 200,000 clones, 88% seen once; the top ten hold roughly 5%. Sequencing used blood. The receptors come from a woman in her 30s in good health.

This clone was observed once. This chain uses TRBV14 with TRBJ1-5; no firm D call. Germline V gives CDR1 SGHDN, CDR2 FVKESK. V was shortened by 1 base and J by 0 bases, with 13 bases between the two germline ends. The CDR3 is 17 amino acids. This CDR3 is CASSQVRVGRSNQPQHF. The DNA for the CDR3 is TGTGCCAGCAGCCAAGTTCGGGTTGGTCGTAGCAATCAGCCCCAGCATTTT.

On this clone itself: This same CDR3 is encoded by further DNA sequences in the sample. The rearrangement uses TRBV6-5 and TRBJ1-2; no clear D gene. V lost 0 bases and J lost 5, with 7 bases in between. This CDR3 region has 13 residues. Per germline, CDR1 MNHEY and CDR2 SVGAGI. The CDR3 region is CASSYSGLYGYTF. CDR3 in DNA: TGTGCCAGCAGTTACTCTGGATTATATGGCTACACCTTC.

This rearrangement joins TRBV25-1 to TRBJ1-2; D possibly corresponds to TRBD1 (5 bases). Germline CDR1 is MGHDK and CDR2 is SYGVNS. The CDR3 has 17 residues. The V gene lost 6 bases and the J gene lost 7 bases, with 27 bases spanning the gap. The CDR3 is CASSGPQPGREFVGYTF. The CDR3 coding sequence is TGTGCCAGCAGCGGACCTCAACCGGGACGCGAATTCGTTGGCTACACCTTC.

A note on this clone: The sample holds other DNA sequences that translate to the same CDR3. The CDR3 region is CASSIANQPQHF. The CDR3 DNA reads TGTGCCAGTAGTATAGCGAATCAGCCCCAGCATTTT. The genes are TRBV19 and TRBJ1-5; no clear D. CDR1 and CDR2 from the germline V gene are LNHDA and SQIVND (reference sequence). The CDR3 is 12 residues long. V lost 1 base, J lost 4 bases, and 2 bases lay in between.

The chain is built from TRBV7-9 and TRBJ2-3, with 7 bases aligning to TRBD1. The J segment lost 5 bases and the V segment lost 5 bases, leaving 10 bases of the junction unmatched. CDR1 and CDR2 (germline): SEHNR, FQNEAQ (reference sequence). The length of the CDR3 is 15 residues. CDR3 in amino acids: CASSDLGTEVDTQYF. The CDR3 DNA sequence: TGTGCCAGCAGCGACCTCGGGACAGAAGTAGATACGCAGTATTTT.

The V gene is TRBV28, the J gene TRBJ1-1, with a possible D match to TRBD1 (5 bases). Trimming removed 2 bases at V and 6 bases at J, with 16 bases between. Germline values: CDR1 MDHEN, CDR2 SYDVKM. The CDR3 length is 15 residues. The chain's CDR3 is CASSLIRAGNPEAFF. The CDR3 DNA is TGTGCCAGCAGTTTAATTCGGGCAGGGAATCCTGAAGCTTTCTTT.

This rearrangement joins TRBV10-3 to TRBJ1-2; D remains unclear. CDR3 length: 12 amino acids. The germline V and J ends were trimmed by 4 bases and 4 bases, with 7 bases remaining between them. Germline V gives CDR1 ENHRY, CDR2 SYGVKD. CDR3 loop: CAISVEVYGYTF. The CDR3 region has the DNA TGTGCCATCAGTGTTGAGGTCTATGGCTACACCTTC.

V is TRBV11-2 and J is TRBJ2-4, with D possibly TRBD1 on 6 matching bases. The CDR3 is 18 residues long. CDR1 and CDR2 (germline): SGHAT, FQNNGV. The V end was cut by 5 bases, the J end by 0 bases, with 20 bases between. CDR3 amino acids: CASSADSPTPLAKNIQYF. In DNA form, the CDR3 reads TGTGCCAGCAGCGCGGACAGCCCGACCCCACTAGCCAAAAACATTCAGTACTTC.

This sequence joins TRBV6-5 and TRBJ2-3, with unresolved D. V was trimmed by 4 bases and J by 6 bases, leaving 11 bases between them. CDR1 and CDR2 (germline): MNHEY, SVGAGI. This CDR3 has 13 amino acids. CDR3 sequence: CASSLVGWDTQYF. The CDR3 bases are TGTGCCAGCAGTTTGGTGGGGTGGGATACGCAGTATTTT.

The rearrangement joins TRBV5-1 to TRBJ1-2; D ambiguous. This CDR3 region has 14 residues. V lost 0 bases to trimming and J lost 2 bases, with 8 bases between them. Per germline, CDR1 SGHRS and CDR2 YFSETQ. CDR3 sequence: CASSLGPQNYGYTF. For the CDR3, the DNA is TGCGCCAGCAGCTTGGGACCCCAAAACTATGGCTACACCTTC.

This chain connects TRBV19 to TRBJ2-5; 9 bases map to TRBD1. This CDR3 contains 14 residues. J lost 4 bases, V lost 6 bases, and 6 bases had no gene match. The germline gives CDR1 LNHDA, CDR2 SQIVND (reference sequence). The CDR3 DNA follows: TGTGCCAGTAGGGATACAGGGGGCCTAGAGACCCAGTACTTC. Residues: CASRDTGGLETQYF.

The V call is TRBV18, the J call TRBJ2-7, with D possibly matching TRBD2 (5 bases). Germline V gives CDR1 KGHSH, CDR2 LQKENI. Trimming shortened V by 4 bases and J by 5 bases, and 15 bases separated the two germline ends. The CDR3 contains 14 residues. This CDR3 is CASSQATRFHEQYF. The CDR3 region has the DNA TGTGCCAGCTCACAAGCCACTAGGTTCCACGAGCAGTACTTC.

This clone was counted a single time. This CDR3 is CASSLALGPRAQYF. For the CDR3, the DNA is TGTGCCAGCAGCCTGGCATTGGGTCCGCGGGCCCAGTACTTC. The V call is TRBV5-6, the J call TRBJ2-5; TRBD2 is a possible D gene (5 bases). The germline gives CDR1 SGHDT, CDR2 YYEEEE. V lost 4 bases to trimming and J lost 9 bases, with 19 bases between them. There are 14 residues in the CDR3.

This sequence joins TRBV28 and TRBJ2-1; weak D call: TRBD1 (8 bases). The CDR3 length is 19 residues. Trimming took 2 bases from V and 0 from J, leaving 20 bases between them. Germline lookup yields CDR1 MDHEN and CDR2 SYDVKM. The CDR3 coding sequence is TGTGCCAGCAGTTTAAACAGGGGGGGGTTCGGGAGCTCCTACAATGAGCAGTTCTTC. This encodes CASSLNRGGFGSSYNEQFF.